These 18 T cell receptor beta chains originate from one sample sequenced in a study of blood T cell repertoires in COVID-19. Sequencing used immunoSEQ multiplex PCR; TCRdb keeps in-frame clones, though not all of them. The repertoire has roughly 300,000 clones, 65% to 90% of them found once; the top ten carry roughly 4.2%. Sequencing was carried out using PBMCs or T cells enriched from blood (not recorded which). All receptors come from a woman aged 40 to 50 with acute COVID-19.

The J gene is TRBJ1-5, the V gene TRBV5-1, with 9 positions matching TRBD1. CDR1 and CDR2 from the germline V gene are SGHRS and YFSETQ. With 3 bases clipped from V and 4 bases from J, the junction kept 2 bases outside the gene matches. This CDR3 has 14 residues. The CDR3, as DNA: TGCGCCAGCAGCTGGGGGACAGGGAATCAGCCCCAGCATTTT. It yields the protein CASSWGTGNQPQHF.

The chain is built from TRBV7-2 and TRBJ2-7; D is perhaps TRBD2 (5 bases). Trimming took off 2 bases at V and 3 bases at J, with 23 bases between the two ends. This CDR3 is built from 18 residues. Germline V gene lookup returns CDR1 SGHTA and CDR2 FQGNSA. As DNA, the CDR3 is TGTGCCAGCAGCTTAAGGGTTGGTACGGGATCGATCGGCTACGAGCAGTACTTC. This encodes CASSLRVGTGSIGYEQYF.

The chain couples TRBV6-1 to TRBJ2-7, with D perhaps matching TRBD2 (5 bases). There are 16 residues in the CDR3. Germline CDR1 MNHNS, CDR2 SASEGT. Deletions cut 2 bases from V and 3 bases from J, with 17 bases between. In DNA form, the CDR3 reads TGTGCCAGCAGTGAACGCTATCGGGGTTTGGACTACGAGCAGTACTTC. It yields the protein CASSERYRGLDYEQYF.

This clone was seen only a few times. The rearrangement uses TRBV14 and TRBJ2-3; 7 nucleotides match TRBD1. Germline V gene sequence: CDR1 SGHDN, CDR2 FVKESK. Trimming removed 3 bases from V and 6 bases from J; junction bases left unmatched: 9. CDR3 length equals 15 residues. The CDR3 here is CASSQMIGGADTQYF. In DNA form, the CDR3 reads TGTGCCAGCAGCCAGATGATAGGGGGCGCGGATACGCAGTATTTT.

The gene calls are TRBV7-8 and TRBJ1-1; D is unclear. The V end lost 0 bases, the J end lost 1 base, and 6 bases lay between the germline ends. The CDR3 totals 14 residues. Germline values: CDR1 SGHVS, CDR2 FQNEAQ. In nucleotides, the CDR3 is TGTGCCAGCAGCTTAGCCCCACAGAACACTGAAGCTTTCTTT. Amino acid sequence: CASSLAPQNTEAFF.

The chain is built from TRBV28 and TRBJ1-3; TRBD1 might be the D (5 bases). CDR1 is MDHEN, CDR2 SYDVKM, per germline. Trimming stripped 4 bases from V and 0 bases from J, with 13 bases between. The CDR3 totals 16 residues. The DNA for the CDR3 is TGTGCCAGCAGTTCAGGCAGGGCTTACTCTGGAAACACCATATATTTT. Protein product: CASSSGRAYSGNTIYF.

This rearrangement joins TRBV5-4 to TRBJ2-1; 12 nucleotides line up with TRBD2. The junction had 3 bases not matched to a gene; V was cut back by 7 bases and J by 4 bases. The CDR3 sequence is 14 residues long. The germline CDR1 and CDR2 sequences are SGHNT and YYREEE (reference sequence). The CDR3 DNA reads as TGTGCCAGCTTGACTAGCGGGGGATACAATGAGCAGTTCTTC. Residues: CASLTSGGYNEQFF. Full variable domain (outside the CDR3, taken from reference TRBV5-4 and TRBJ2-1): ETGVTQSPTHLIKTRGQQVTLRCSSQSGHNTVSWYQQALGQGPQFIFQYYREEENGRGNFPPRFSGLQFPNYSSELNVNALELDDSALYLCASLTSGGYNEQFFGPGTRLTVL.

V usage is TRBV11-2 and J usage is TRBJ2-2; 9 bases are shared with TRBD2. Per germline, CDR1 SGHAT and CDR2 FQNNGV. V dropped 4 bases and J dropped 0; count of bases not matched to a gene: 9. This CDR3 is 18 amino acids long. The CDR3, as DNA: TGTGCCAGCAGCTCCCTGGGTAGCGGGAGATCGAACACCGGGGAGCTGTTTTTT. This sequence encodes CASSSLGSGRSNTGELFF.

This clone was seen more than once but under ten times. The chain carries TRBV29-1 and TRBJ2-5, with D unclear. The CDR3 consists of 13 residues. V lost 3 bases, J lost 1 base, and 9 bases lay in between. Looked up from germline, CDR1 is SQVTM and CDR2 is ANQGSEA. CDR3 bases: TGCAGCGTTGACCCCCGCAGCCAAGAGACCCAGTACTTC. Translation gives CSVDPRSQETQYF. Based on the CDR3 plus reference TRBV29-1 and TRBJ2-5, the full variable domain is SAVISQKPSRDICQRGTSLTIQCQVDSQVTMMFWYRQQPGQSLTLIATANQGSEATYESGFVIDKFPISRPNLTFSTLTVSNMSPEDSSIYLCSVDPRSQETQYFGPGTRLLVL.

This CDR3 reads CASTVNTEAFF. The CDR3 DNA reads as TGTGCCAGCACAGTAAACACTGAAGCTTTCTTT. This sequence joins TRBV12-3 or TRBV12-4 and TRBJ1-1, with D uncertain. The CDR3 has 11 residues. V was trimmed by 7 bases and J by 2 bases, leaving 5 bases between them.

This chain connects TRBV6-5 to TRBJ1-5; 8 bases line up with TRBD1. This CDR3 contains 15 residues. J lost 5 bases, V lost 2 bases, and 5 bases had no gene match. The germline V gene encodes CDR1 MNHEY and CDR2 SVGAGI. CDR3 DNA sequence: TGTGCCAGCAGTTACAAGCCAGGGGGCTATCAGCCCCAGCATTTT. Translated, it gives CASSYKPGGYQPQHF.

This chain connects TRBV5-1 to TRBJ2-7, with 10 positions matching TRBD2. V shed 5 bases and J 1 base; nucleotides not matched to a gene: 6. The CDR3 loop spans 15 amino acids. Per the germline V gene, CDR1 is SGHRS and CDR2 is YFSETQ. The DNA of the CDR3 is TGCGCCAGCAGTTCACTAGCGGGATCGTCCTACGAGCAGTACTTC. This codes for CASSSLAGSSYEQYF.

The DNA of the CDR3 is TGTGCCAGCAGCAAACCCCCGACAGTAAACTATGGCTACACCTTC. Its translation: CASSKPPTVNYGYTF. The genes are TRBV21-1 and TRBJ1-2; the table's D call, TRBD1, has no DNA check behind it. TRBV21-1 is designated a pseudogene. This CDR3 has 15 residues.

This sequence joins TRBV5-4 and TRBJ2-7, with D possibly being TRBD1 (5 bases). Per germline, CDR1 SGHNT and CDR2 YYREEE (reference sequence). V was shortened by 0 bases and J by 3 bases, with 7 bases between the two germline ends. This CDR3 comprises 13 residues. Here the CDR3 DNA reads TGTGCCAGCAGCTTGGCAGGGAACTACGAGCAGTACTTC. Residues: CASSLAGNYEQYF.

The chain couples TRBV14 to TRBJ1-1; 12 bases agree with TRBD1. The V and J ends lost 4 bases and 5 bases, in that order; junction bases with no gene match: 8. The CDR3 covers 16 residues. The germline gives CDR1 SGHDN, CDR2 FVKESK. DNA of the CDR3: TGTGCCAGCAGCCTACTTGGGACAGGGGGCAGGACTGAAGCTTTCTTT. As protein: CASSLLGTGGRTEAFF.

This clone was observed a handful of times. V is TRBV6-2 or TRBV6-3 and J is TRBJ1-1; possibly TRBD1 for D (6 bases). The CDR3 is made up of 16 amino acids. Trimming took 0 bases from V and 4 from J, leaving 15 bases between them. CDR1 MNHEY and CDR2 SVGEGT come from the germline V gene. The CDR3 DNA sequence: TGTGCCAGCAGTTACTCTCTGGACAGTCGTAGCACTGAAGCTTTCTTT. It encodes CASSYSLDSRSTEAFF.

The chain uses TRBV6-4 and TRBJ1-5; a weak D match, TRBD1 (6 bases). The CDR3 runs to 15 residues. The ends were cut back, 3 bases at V and 9 bases at J, with 18 bases in the middle. Per germline, CDR1 MRHNA and CDR2 SNTAGT. For the CDR3, the DNA is TGTGCCAGCAGTGAGTATCAGGGGCAGGGTTCGCCCCAGCATTTT. This encodes CASSEYQGQGSPQHF.

The chain recombines TRBV11-2 with TRBJ2-3, with TRBD2 identical over 8 bases. This CDR3 is built from 17 residues. With 1 base clipped from V and 1 base from J, the junction kept 7 bases outside the gene matches. Germline CDR1 is SGHAT and CDR2 is FQNNGV. The CDR3 nucleotides read TGTGCCAGCAGCTTAGTCGGGAGGGTAGTGGGCACAGATACGCAGTATTTT. It yields the protein CASSLVGRVVGTDTQYF.